A selection of T cell receptor beta chains follows, all from one sample in a study of T cells expressing NK-cell markers. TCRdb reprocessed the 5' RACE reads and reports one entry per CDR3 protein, with no DNA. The sample has 500,000 to 700,000 distinct CDR3 sequences, and its top ten clones hold under 4.5%. The sequencing input was blood T cells: a sorted CD56 or NKG2C T cell subset, CD4+ or CD8+ T cells, or bulk PBMC T cells (not recorded which). The receptor set was obtained from a man aged 18 to 35 in good health. Both conserved end residues are part of each CDR3.

v_call,j_call,cdr3_aa
TRBV12-3/TRBV12-4,TRBJ2-2,CASSPLRSGVTGELFF
TRBV6-5,TRBJ2-1,CASNGVSQHNEQFF
TRBV11-2,TRBJ2-3,CASSLDLDTRAVLSTDTQYF
TRBV20-1,TRBJ2-5,CSAPPRPETQYF
TRBV20-1,TRBJ1-5,CSARPWGSNQPQHF
TRBV5-1,TRBJ2-5,CASSFPSELPYQETQYF
TRBV20-1,TRBJ1-1,CSARLPGTGVTEAFF
TRBV29-1,TRBJ2-4,CSVGPSSGLAQIQYF
TRBV3-1,TRBJ2-1,CASSQSSGSSYNEQFF
TRBV7-9,TRBJ2-2,CASSLASGQYGELFF
TRBV5-1,TRBJ2-7,CASSSYLTGPEQYF
TRBV24-1,TRBJ2-5,CATSDTDQETQYF
TRBV6-5,TRBJ2-2,CASSYQSTGELFF
TRBV7-6,TRBJ1-1,CASSLGRTGGKGYTEAFF
TRBV18,TRBJ1-1,CASSPDRVKTEAFF
TRBV5-6,TRBJ1-1,CASSSRSSTPRAFF
TRBV5-1,TRBJ2-7,CASSTEQGLEQYF
TRBV25-1,TRBJ2-7,CASSGYGTGPYEQYF
TRBV12-3/TRBV12-4,TRBJ2-3,CATGLRTDTQYF
TRBV11-2,TRBJ2-7,CASSLDLTQTYEQYF
TRBV3-1,TRBJ2-3,CASSQGPRSTDTQYF
TRBV4-3,TRBJ2-1,CASSQVGGKSSYNEQFF
TRBV20-1,TRBJ1-5,CSARGDRGNQPQHF
TRBV27,TRBJ2-1,CASSTAGQYNEQFF
TRBV4-1,TRBJ1-4,CASSQTSTAGNEKLFF
TRBV20-1,TRBJ1-2,CSARGDGYGYTF
TRBV20-1,TRBJ2-1,CSAPQGQQRFF
TRBV20-1,TRBJ2-7,CSARDLSLPGRNEQYF
TRBV5-6,TRBJ2-1,CASSLGQGGGRVYNEQFF
TRBV7-9,TRBJ1-6,CASATGPNSPLHF
TRBV2,TRBJ2-2,CASTPSRDTGELFF
TRBV7-2,TRBJ2-1,CASSLVSSGNNEQFF
TRBV18,TRBJ2-5,CASQSRQGETQYF
TRBV20-1,TRBJ2-1,CSVLSQLAVGNEQFF
TRBV29-1,TRBJ2-2,CSVGPGTPGELFF
TRBV9,TRBJ2-3,CASSVAGAGDTQYF
TRBV4-2,TRBJ2-7,CASSQAGKEYEQYF
TRBV11-2,TRBJ2-2,CASSSWGLAGGRGELFF
TRBV14,TRBJ1-2,CASSQDGSYGYTF
TRBV12-3/TRBV12-4,TRBJ2-3,CASFPLIPEGDPTQYF
TRBV6-5,TRBJ1-4,CASSYGRGGTTNEKLFF
TRBV20-1,TRBJ2-7,CSAMDAAVYEQYF
TRBV5-6,TRBJ2-3,CASERGYSTDTQYF
TRBV5-6,TRBJ2-7,CASSLRYSYEQYF
TRBV20-1,TRBJ2-3,CSAGTSVGLDTQYF
TRBV29-1,TRBJ2-1,CSVVQDNNEQFF
TRBV12-3/TRBV12-4,TRBJ2-1,CASSPPSAFELENEQFF
TRBV10-3,TRBJ2-3,CAIRHTGYTDTQYF
TRBV3-1,TRBJ2-5,CASSQDWSGTYQETQYF